A selection of T cell receptor beta chains follows, all from one sample in a study of T cell repertoires in cytomegalovirus infection. A single record per CDR3 protein comes from TCRdb applying MiXCR to the reads. The sample lists roughly 140,000 distinct CDR3 sequences; about 20% were seen once. The specimen was PBMCs. These TCRs come from a human donor in good health (CMV status not recorded). Some clones in this sample may be carry-over from other donors' samples. Each CDR3 is given with its conserved first and last residue. A D gene is named only where the DNA matches it firmly. Expanded clones are given a class, and other clones once, few, many or no size at all.

>TRBJ2-1|TRBD2|many|TRBV11-2
CASSLSSGRQDEQFF
TGTGCCAGCAGCTTATCTAGCGGGAGGCAGGATGAGCAGTTCTTC
>TRBJ2-3|-|-|TRBV20-1
CSASRGGFGTDTQYF
TGCAGTGCCTCTAGGGGGGGGTTTGGCACAGATACGCAGTATTTT
>TRBJ2-3|TRBD2|-|TRBV19
CASSSRVAGFTDTQYF
TGTGCCAGTAGCTCGAGGGTAGCGGGGTTCACAGATACGCAGTATTTT
>TRBJ1-6|-|many|TRBV5-6
CASSLDGQVISYNSPLHF
TGTGCCAGCAGCTTGGATGGGCAGGTCATCTCCTATAATTCACCCCTCCACTTT
>TRBJ2-1|TRBD1|-|TRBV27
CASSGTGSYNEQFF
TGTGCCAGCAGCGGGACAGGATCCTACAATGAGCAGTTCTTC
>TRBJ1-1|TRBD1|-|TRBV23-1
CASSRDREYTEAFF
TGCGCCAGCAGTCGGGACAGGGAATACACTGAAGCTTTCTTT
>TRBJ1-4|-|-|TRBV2
CASSVEKLFF
TGTGCCAGCAGTGTAGAAAAACTGTTTTTT
>TRBJ2-1|TRBD2|-|TRBV27
CASSPPGLAAYNEQFF
TGTGCCAGCAGTCCCCCGGGACTAGCGGCCTACAATGAGCAGTTCTTC
>TRBJ2-5|-|-|TRBV7-2
CASSLGIGETQYF
TGTGCCAGCAGCTTAGGAATAGGGGAGACCCAGTACTTC
>TRBJ2-5|TRBD2|few|TRBV6-2/TRBV6-3
CASSPPGLASRGTQYF
TGTGCCAGCAGTCCCCCAGGACTAGCCTCGAGGGGGACCCAGTACTTC
>TRBJ1-5|-|-|TRBV20-1
CSARDSDGTYQPQHF
TGCAGTGCTAGAGACTCGGACGGGACATACCAGCCCCAGCATTTT
>TRBJ1-2|TRBD1|many|TRBV7-8
CASSNVWDRDGYTF
TGTGCCAGCAGCAACGTCTGGGACAGAGATGGCTACACCTTC
>TRBJ2-1|TRBD2|-|TRBV7-3
CASSLIGLAGGWTYNEQFF
TGTGCCAGCAGCTTAATAGGACTAGCGGGAGGGTGGACCTACAATGAGCAGTTCTTC
>TRBJ1-2|TRBD1|few|TRBV27
CASRPTGWMNGYTF
TGTGCCAGCAGACCGACAGGGTGGATGAATGGCTACACCTTC
>TRBJ2-1|TRBD1|-|TRBV6-1
CASSDVPGQGYNEQFF
TGTGCCAGCAGTGACGTCCCAGGACAGGGATACAATGAGCAGTTCTTC
>TRBJ1-1|TRBD1|few|TRBV7-2
CASSLATGGGDPRFF
TGTGCCAGCAGCTTAGCTACAGGGGGGGGGGACCCGCGTTTCTTT
>TRBJ1-5|-|-|TRBV20-1
CSARDRFLWPQHF
TGCAGTGCTAGAGACAGGTTTTTGTGGCCCCAGCATTTT
>TRBJ1-1|-|many|TRBV7-6
CASSLYKNTEAFF
TGTGCCAGCAGCTTATACAAGAACACTGAAGCTTTCTTT
>TRBJ2-1|-|many|TRBV7-9
CASSLLATDEQFF
TGTGCCAGCAGCTTACTTGCCACGGATGAGCAGTTCTTC
>TRBJ2-1|-|many|TRBV10-3
CAISESVTRNEQFF
TGTGCCATCAGTGAGTCGGTAACTAGGAATGAGCAGTTCTTC
>TRBJ2-2|TRBD1|-|TRBV30
CAWSGTGRTGELFF
TGTGCCTGGTCGGGGACAGGGAGGACCGGGGAGCTGTTTTTT
>TRBJ2-7|-|-|TRBV7-2
CASRVIFSGDYEQYF
TGTGCCAGCAGGGTTATTTTCAGTGGGGACTACGAGCAGTACTTC
>TRBJ2-1|-|-|TRBV12-3/TRBV12-4
CASSLQAVSGNEQFF
TGTGCCAGCAGTTTACAAGCGGTCTCGGGGAATGAGCAGTTCTTC
>TRBJ1-1|TRBD1|-|TRBV11-1
CASSLRGDRGWNTEAFF
TGTGCCAGCAGCTTAAGGGGGGACAGGGGATGGAACACTGAAGCTTTCTTT
>TRBJ2-1|TRBD2|few|TRBV2
CASRSGSYLDAEQFF
TGTGCCAGCAGGAGCGGGAGCTACCTTGACGCTGAGCAGTTCTTC
>TRBJ2-4|TRBD2|few|TRBV28
CASSVGGGAKNIQYF
TGTGCCAGCAGTGTTGGCGGGGGGGCCAAAAACATTCAGTACTTC
>TRBJ2-5|-|few|TRBV11-2
CASETGLGETQYF
TGTGCCAGTGAAACAGGGCTAGGAGAGACCCAGTACTTC
>TRBJ2-1|-|many|TRBV7-3
CASSLGGGNNEQFF
TGTGCCAGCAGCTTAGGAGGGGGTAACAATGAGCAGTTCTTC
>TRBJ2-1|TRBD2|many|TRBV7-2
CASSLSWGGEQFF
TGTGCCAGCAGCTTAAGTTGGGGGGGTGAGCAGTTCTTC
>TRBJ1-6|-|few|TRBV12-3/TRBV12-4
CASSRKLLGNSPLHF
TGTGCCAGCAGCCGTAAGCTGCTGGGTAATTCACCCCTCCACTTT
>TRBJ2-3|TRBD2|-|TRBV20-1
CSARDALAGRDTQYF
TGCAGTGCTAGAGATGCACTAGCGGGTCGAGATACGCAGTATTTT
>TRBJ2-2|-|-|TRBV2
CASSEENTGELFF
TGTGCCAGCAGTGAGGAGAACACCGGGGAGCTGTTTTTT
>TRBJ2-7|TRBD2|few|TRBV5-1
CASSLGLAGGPATYEQYF
TGCGCCAGCAGCCTCGGACTAGCGGGGGGTCCCGCTACCTACGAGCAGTACTTC